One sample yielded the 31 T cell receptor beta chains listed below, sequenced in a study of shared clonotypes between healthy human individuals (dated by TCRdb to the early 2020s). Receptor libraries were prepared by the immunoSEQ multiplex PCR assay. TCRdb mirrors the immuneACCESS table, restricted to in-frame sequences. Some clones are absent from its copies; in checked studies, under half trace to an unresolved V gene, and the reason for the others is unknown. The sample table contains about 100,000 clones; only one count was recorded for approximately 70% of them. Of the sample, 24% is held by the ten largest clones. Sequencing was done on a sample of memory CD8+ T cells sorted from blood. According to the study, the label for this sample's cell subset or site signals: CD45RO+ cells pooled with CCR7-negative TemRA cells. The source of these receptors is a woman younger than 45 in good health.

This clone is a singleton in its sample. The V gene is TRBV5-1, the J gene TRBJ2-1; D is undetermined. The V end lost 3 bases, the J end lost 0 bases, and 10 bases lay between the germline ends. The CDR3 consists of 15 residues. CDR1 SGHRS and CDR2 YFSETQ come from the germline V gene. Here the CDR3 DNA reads TGCGCCAGCAGCTGGGATAGGAGCTCCTACAATGAGCAGTTCTTC. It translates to CASSWDRSSYNEQFF.

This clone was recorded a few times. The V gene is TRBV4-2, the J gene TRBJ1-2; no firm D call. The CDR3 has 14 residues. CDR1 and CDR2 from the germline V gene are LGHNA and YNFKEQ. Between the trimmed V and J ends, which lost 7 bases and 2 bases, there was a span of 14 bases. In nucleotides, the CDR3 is TGTGCCAGCACCCCCGCGGGCAGAAACTATGGCTACACCTTC. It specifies CASTPAGRNYGYTF.

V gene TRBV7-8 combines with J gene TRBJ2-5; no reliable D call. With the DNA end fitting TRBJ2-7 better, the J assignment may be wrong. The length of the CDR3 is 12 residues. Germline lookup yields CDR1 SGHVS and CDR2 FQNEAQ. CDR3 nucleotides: TGTGCCAGCAGCTTAGTTTACCACGAGCAGTACTTC. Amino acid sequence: CASSLVYHEQYF.

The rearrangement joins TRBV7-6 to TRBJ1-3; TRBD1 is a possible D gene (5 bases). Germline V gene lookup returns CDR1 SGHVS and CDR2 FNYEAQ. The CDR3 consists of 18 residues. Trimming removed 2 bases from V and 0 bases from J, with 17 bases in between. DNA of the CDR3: TGTGCCAGCAGCTTATGGGCGGGACTCTCTGACTCTGGAAACACCATATATTTT. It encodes CASSLWAGLSDSGNTIYF.

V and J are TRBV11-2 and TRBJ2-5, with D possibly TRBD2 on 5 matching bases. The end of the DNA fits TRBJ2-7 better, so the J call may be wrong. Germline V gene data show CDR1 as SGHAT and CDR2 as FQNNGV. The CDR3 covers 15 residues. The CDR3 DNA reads TGTGCCAGCAGCCGGGGTAGACACGGGACCTACGAGCAGTACTTC. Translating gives CASSRGRHGTYEQYF.

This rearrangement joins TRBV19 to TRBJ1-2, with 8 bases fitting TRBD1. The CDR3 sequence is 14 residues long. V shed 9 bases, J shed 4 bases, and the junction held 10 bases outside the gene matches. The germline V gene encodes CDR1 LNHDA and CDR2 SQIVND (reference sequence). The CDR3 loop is CASSVGQGGYGYTF. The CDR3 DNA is TGTGCCAGCAGCGTCGGACAGGGAGGCTATGGCTACACCTTC. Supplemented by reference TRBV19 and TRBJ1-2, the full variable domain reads DGGITQSPKYLFRKEGQNVTLSCEQNLNHDAMYWYRQDPGQGLRLIYYSQIVNDFQKGDIAEGYSVSREKKESFPLTVTSAQKNPTAFYLCASSVGQGGYGYTFGSGTRLTVV.

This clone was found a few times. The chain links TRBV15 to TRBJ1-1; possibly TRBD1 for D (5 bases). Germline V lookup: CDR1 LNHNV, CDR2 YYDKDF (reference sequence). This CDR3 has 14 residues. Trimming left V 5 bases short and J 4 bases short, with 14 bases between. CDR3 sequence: CATSYPGGSTEAFF. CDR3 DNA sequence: TGTGCCACCAGCTATCCGGGGGGGAGCACTGAAGCTTTCTTT.

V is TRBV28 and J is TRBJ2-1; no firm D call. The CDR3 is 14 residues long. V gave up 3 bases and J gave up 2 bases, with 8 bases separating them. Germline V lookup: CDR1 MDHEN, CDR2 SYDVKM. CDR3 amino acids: CASSFSGTYNEQFF. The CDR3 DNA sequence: TGTGCCAGCAGTTTCAGTGGAACCTACAATGAGCAGTTCTTC.

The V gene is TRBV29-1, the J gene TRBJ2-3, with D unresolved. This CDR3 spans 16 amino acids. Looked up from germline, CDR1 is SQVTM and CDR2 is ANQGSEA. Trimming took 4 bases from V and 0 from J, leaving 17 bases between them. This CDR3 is CSVAPTGLTSTDTQYF. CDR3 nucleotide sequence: TGCAGCGTTGCCCCGACCGGGTTAACAAGCACAGATACGCAGTATTTT.

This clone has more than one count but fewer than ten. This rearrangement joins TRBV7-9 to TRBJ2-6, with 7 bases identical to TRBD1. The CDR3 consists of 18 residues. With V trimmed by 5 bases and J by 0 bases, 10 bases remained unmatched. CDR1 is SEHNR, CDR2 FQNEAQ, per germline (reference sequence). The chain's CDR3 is CASSPEGQGVSGANVLTF. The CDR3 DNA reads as TGTGCCAGCAGCCCGGAAGGGCAGGGGGTCTCTGGGGCCAACGTCCTGACTTTC.

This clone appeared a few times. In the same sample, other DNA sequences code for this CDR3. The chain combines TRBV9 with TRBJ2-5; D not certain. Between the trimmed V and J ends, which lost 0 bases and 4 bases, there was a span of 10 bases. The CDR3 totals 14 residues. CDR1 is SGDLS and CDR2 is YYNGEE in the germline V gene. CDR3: CASSVGGSGETQYF. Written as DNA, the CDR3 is TGTGCCAGCAGCGTAGGCGGTTCCGGAGAGACCCAGTACTTC.

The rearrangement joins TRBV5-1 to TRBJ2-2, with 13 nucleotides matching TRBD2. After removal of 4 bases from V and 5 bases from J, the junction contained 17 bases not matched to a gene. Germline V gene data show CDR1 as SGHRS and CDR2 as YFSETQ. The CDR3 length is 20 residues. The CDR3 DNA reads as TGCGCCAGCAGCCCGGGGGGACTAGCGGGGTACCGCCCGCGTACCGGGGAGCTGTTTTTT. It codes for CASSPGGLAGYRPRTGELFF. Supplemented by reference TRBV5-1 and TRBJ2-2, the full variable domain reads KAGVTQTPRYLIKTRGQQVTLSCSPISGHRSVSWYQQTPGQGLQFLFEYFSETQRNKGNFPGRFSGRQFSNSRSEMNVSTLELGDSALYLCASSPGGLAGYRPRTGELFFGEGSRLTVL.

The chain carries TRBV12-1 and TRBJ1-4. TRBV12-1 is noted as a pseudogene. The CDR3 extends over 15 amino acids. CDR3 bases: TGTGCCAGCAGCCCCCTTGTGGGGTCTAATGAAAAACTGTTTTTT. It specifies CASSPLVGSNEKLFF.

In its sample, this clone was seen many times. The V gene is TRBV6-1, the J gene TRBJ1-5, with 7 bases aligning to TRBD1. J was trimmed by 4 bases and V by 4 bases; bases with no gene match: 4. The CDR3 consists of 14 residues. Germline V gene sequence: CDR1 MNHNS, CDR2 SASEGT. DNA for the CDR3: TGTGCCAGCAGTGCAACAGGGGAGAATCAGCCCCAGCATTTT. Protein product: CASSATGENQPQHF.

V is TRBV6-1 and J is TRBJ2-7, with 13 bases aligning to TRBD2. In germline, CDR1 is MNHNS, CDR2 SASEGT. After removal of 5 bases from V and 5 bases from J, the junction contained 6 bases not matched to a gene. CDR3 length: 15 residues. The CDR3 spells CASSRTSGSADEQYF. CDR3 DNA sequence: TGTGCCAGCAGTAGGACTAGCGGGAGCGCAGACGAGCAGTACTTC.

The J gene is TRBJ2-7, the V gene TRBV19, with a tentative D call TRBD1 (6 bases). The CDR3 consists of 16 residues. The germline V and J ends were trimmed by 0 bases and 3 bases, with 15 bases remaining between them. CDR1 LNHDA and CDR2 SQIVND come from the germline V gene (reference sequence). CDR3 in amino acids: CASSIDLTTRGYEQYF. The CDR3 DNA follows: TGTGCCAGTAGTATAGATCTCACTACCAGGGGCTACGAGCAGTACTTC.

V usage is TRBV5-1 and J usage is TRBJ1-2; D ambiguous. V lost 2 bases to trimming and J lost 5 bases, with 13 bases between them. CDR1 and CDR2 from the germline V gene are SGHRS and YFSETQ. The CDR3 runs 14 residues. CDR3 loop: CASSFEYGIYGYTF. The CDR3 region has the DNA TGCGCCAGCAGCTTTGAGTACGGAATATATGGCTACACCTTC. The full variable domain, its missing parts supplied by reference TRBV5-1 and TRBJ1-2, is KAGVTQTPRYLIKTRGQQVTLSCSPISGHRSVSWYQQTPGQGLQFLFEYFSETQRNKGNFPGRFSGRQFSNSRSEMNVSTLELGDSALYLCASSFEYGIYGYTFGSGTRLTVV.

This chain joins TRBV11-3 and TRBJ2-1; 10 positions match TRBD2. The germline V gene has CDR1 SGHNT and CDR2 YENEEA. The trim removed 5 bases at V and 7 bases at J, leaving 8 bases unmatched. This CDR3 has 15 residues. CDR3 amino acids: CASSPGLAAGNEQFF. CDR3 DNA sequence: TGTGCCAGCAGCCCCGGACTAGCGGCAGGGAATGAGCAGTTCTTC. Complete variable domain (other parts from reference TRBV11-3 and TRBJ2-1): EAGVVQSPRYKIIEKKQPVAFWCNPISGHNTLYWYLQNLGQGPELLIRYENEEAVDDSQLPKDRFSAERLKGVDSTLKIQPAELGDSAVYLCASSPGLAAGNEQFFGPGTRLTVL.

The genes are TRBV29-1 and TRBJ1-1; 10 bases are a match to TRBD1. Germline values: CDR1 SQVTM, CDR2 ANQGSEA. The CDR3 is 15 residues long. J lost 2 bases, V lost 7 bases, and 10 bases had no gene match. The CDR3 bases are TGCAGCGCCCCGGGACAGGGGCGACAAAACACTGAAGCTTTCTTT. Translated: CSAPGQGRQNTEAFF.

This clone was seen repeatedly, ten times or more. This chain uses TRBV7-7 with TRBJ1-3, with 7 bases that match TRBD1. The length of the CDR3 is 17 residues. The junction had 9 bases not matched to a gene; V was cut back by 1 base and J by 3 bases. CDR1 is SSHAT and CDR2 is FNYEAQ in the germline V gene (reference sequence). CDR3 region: CASSLVCGGGDGNTIYF. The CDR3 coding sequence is TGTGCCAGCAGCTTAGTGTGTGGAGGGGGCGATGGAAACACCATATATTTT.

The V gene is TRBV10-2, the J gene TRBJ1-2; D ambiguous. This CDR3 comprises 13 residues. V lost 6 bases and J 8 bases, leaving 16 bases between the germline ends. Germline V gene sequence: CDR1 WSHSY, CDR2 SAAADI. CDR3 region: CASSEGRGGGYTF. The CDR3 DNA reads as TGCGCCAGCAGCGAAGGACGGGGAGGGGGCTACACCTTC.

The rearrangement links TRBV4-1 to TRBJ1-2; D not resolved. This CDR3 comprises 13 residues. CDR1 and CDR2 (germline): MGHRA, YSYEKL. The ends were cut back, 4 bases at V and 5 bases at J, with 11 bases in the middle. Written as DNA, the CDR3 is TGCGCCAGCAGCCTCCCAGAGAGGTATGGCTACACCTTC. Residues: CASSLPERYGYTF.

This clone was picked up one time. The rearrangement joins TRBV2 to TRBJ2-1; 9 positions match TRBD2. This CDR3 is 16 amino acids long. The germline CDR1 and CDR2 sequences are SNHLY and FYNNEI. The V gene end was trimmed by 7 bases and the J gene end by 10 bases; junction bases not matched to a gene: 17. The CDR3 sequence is CASTRLAVVLSGEQFF. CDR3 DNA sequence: TGTGCCAGCACTCGACTAGCGGTCGTATTATCGGGGGAGCAGTTCTTC.

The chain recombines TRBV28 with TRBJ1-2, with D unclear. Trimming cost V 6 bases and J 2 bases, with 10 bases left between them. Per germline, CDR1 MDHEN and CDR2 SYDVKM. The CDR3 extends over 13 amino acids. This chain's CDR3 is CASRSGRNYGYTF. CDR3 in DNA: TGTGCCAGCAGAAGCGGACGGAACTATGGCTACACCTTC.

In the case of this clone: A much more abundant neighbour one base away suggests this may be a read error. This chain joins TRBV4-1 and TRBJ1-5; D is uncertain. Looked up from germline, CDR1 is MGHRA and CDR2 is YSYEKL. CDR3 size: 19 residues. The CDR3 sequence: CVSSQDHTLAGVGDQPQHF. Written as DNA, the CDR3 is TGCGTCAGCAGCCAAGACCACACATTAGCAGGTGTTGGAGATCAGCCCCAGCATTTT.

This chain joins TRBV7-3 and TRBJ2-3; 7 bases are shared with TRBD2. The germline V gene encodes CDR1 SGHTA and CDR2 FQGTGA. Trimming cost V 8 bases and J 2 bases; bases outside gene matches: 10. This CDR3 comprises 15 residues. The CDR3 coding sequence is TGTGCCAGCTCCCCCCCCAGCGGGGTCACAGATACGCAGTATTTT. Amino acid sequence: CASSPPSGVTDTQYF.

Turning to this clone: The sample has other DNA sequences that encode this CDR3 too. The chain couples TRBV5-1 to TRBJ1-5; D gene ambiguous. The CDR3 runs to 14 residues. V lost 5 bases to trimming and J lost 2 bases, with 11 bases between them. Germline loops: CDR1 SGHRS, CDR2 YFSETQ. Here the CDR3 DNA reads TGCGCCAGCAGGTCGGATCCGGGCAATCAGCCCCAGCATTTT. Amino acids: CASRSDPGNQPQHF.

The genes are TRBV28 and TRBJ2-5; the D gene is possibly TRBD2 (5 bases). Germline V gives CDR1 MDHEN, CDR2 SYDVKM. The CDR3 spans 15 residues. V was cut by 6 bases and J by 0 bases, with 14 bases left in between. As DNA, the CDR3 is TGTGCCAGCAGGCGGACTTTGGGGTACCAAGAGACCCAGTACTTC. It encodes CASRRTLGYQETQYF.

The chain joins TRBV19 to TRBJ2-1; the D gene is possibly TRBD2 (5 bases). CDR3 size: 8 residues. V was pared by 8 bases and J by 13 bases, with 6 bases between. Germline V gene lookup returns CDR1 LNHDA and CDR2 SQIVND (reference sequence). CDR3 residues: CASSGQFF. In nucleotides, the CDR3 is TGTGCCAGTTCGGGACAGTTCTTC.

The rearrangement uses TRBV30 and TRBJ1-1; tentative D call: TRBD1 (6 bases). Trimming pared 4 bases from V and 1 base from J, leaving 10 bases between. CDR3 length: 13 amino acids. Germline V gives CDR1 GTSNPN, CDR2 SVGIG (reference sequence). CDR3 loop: CAWKDSRNTEAFF. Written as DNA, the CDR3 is TGTGCCTGGAAGGACAGCCGGAACACTGAAGCTTTCTTT. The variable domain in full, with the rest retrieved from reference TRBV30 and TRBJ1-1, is SQTIHQWPATLVQPVGSPLSLECTVEGTSNPNLYWYRQAAGRGLQLLFYSVGIGQISSEVPQNLSASRPQDRQFILSSKKLLLSDSGFYLCAWKDSRNTEAFFGQGTRLTVV.

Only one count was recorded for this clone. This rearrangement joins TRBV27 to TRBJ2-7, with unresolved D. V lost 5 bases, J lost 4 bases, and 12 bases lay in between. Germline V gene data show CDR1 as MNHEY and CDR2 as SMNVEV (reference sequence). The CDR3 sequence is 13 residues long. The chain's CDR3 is CASSPLAVYEQYF. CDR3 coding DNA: TGTGCCAGCAGTCCCCTGGCAGTATACGAGCAGTACTTC.